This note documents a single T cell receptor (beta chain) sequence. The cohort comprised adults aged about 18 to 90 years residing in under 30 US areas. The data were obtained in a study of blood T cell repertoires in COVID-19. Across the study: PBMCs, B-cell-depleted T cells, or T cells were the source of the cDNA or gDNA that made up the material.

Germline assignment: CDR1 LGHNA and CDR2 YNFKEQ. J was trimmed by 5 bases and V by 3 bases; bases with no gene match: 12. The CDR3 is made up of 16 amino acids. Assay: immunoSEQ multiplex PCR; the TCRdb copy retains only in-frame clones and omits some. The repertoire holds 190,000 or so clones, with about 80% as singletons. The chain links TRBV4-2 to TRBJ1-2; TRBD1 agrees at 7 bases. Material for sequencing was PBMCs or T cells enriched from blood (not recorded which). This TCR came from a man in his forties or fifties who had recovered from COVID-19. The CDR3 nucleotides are TGTGCCAGCAGCCAGGCCTCAGGGGGACAAATTTATGGCTACACCTTC. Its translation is CASSQASGGQIYGYTF.